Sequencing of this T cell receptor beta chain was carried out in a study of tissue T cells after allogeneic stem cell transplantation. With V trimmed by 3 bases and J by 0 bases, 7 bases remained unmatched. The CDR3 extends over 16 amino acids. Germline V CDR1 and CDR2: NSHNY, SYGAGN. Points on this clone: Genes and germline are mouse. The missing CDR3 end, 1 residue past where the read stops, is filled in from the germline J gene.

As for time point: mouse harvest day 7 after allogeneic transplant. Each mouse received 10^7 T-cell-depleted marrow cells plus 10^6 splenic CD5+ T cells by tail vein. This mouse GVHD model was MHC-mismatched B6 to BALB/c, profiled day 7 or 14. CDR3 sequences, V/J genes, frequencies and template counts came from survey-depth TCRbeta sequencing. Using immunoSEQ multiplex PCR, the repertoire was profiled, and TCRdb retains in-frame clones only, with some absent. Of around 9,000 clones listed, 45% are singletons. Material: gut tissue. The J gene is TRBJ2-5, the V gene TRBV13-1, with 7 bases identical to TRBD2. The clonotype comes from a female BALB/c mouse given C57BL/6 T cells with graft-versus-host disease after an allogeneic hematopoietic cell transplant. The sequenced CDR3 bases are TGTGCCAGCAGTGGTATACTGGGGTTTAACCAAGACACCCAGTAC. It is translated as CASSGILGFNQDTQY. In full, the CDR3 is CASSGILGFNQDTQYF.